Listed below are T cell receptor beta chains from one sample, sequenced in a study of blood T cell repertoires in COVID-19. Produced via immunoSEQ multiplex PCR; TCRdb's table is partial and in-frame only. The sample shows 350,000 to 450,000 clones, 91% of them seen only once. Sequencing was done on a sample of PBMCs or T cells enriched from blood (not recorded which). The receptors stem from a woman between 40 and 50 years old who had been exposed to COVID-19. Both conserved end residues are part of each CDR3. The D gene is left open where the match is weak. The size field is filled for only some rows; it gives once, few, many or a size class.

CDR3aa | CDR3nt | d_gene | v_gene | abundance | j_gene | len
CASSSDRGSWVQFF | TGTGCCAGCAGCTCCGACAGGGGGTCTTGGGTGCAGTTCTTC | TRBD1 | TRBV7-3 | NA | TRBJ2-1 | 14
CASTLALNTGELFF | TGCGCCAGCACGCTAGCGTTAAACACCGGGGAGCTGTTTTTT | NA | TRBV10-2 | NA | TRBJ2-2 | 14
CASSPRLAGEREQFF | TGTGCCAGCAGCCCCCGACTAGCGGGAGAGCGTGAGCAGTTCTTC | TRBD2 | TRBV3-1/TRBV3-2 | NA | TRBJ2-1 | 15
CASSRGSQETQYF | TGTGCCAGTAGTAGAGGCAGTCAAGAGACCCAGTACTTC | NA | TRBV19 | NA | TRBJ2-5 | 13
CASSETGVGNTIYF | TGTGCCAGCAGCGAAACAGGGGTCGGAAACACCATATATTTT | TRBD1 | TRBV9 | few | TRBJ1-3 | 14
CAWSVVAGARGSPLHF | TGTGCCTGGAGTGTAGTTGCAGGGGCGAGAGGTTCACCCCTCCACTTT | NA | TRBV30 | NA | TRBJ1-6 | 16
CASRHKTGTHGYTF | TGTGCCAGCAGGCATAAGACAGGGACCCATGGCTACACCTTC | TRBD1 | TRBV7-9 | once | TRBJ1-2 | 14
CASSRGTEAFF | TGTGCCAGTAGCAGGGGGACAGAAGCTTTCTTT | TRBD1 | TRBV19 | NA | TRBJ1-1 | 11
CARGPSGYEAFF | TGTGCCAGGGGCCCGAGCGGCTATGAAGCTTTCTTT | NA | TRBV2 | NA | TRBJ1-1 | 12
CASSPRAGGNEKLFF | TGCGCCAGCAGCCCCCGGGCAGGGGGCAATGAAAAACTGTTTTTT | TRBD1 | TRBV5-1 | NA | TRBJ1-4 | 15
CASRPQGGSSTEAFF | TGTGCCAGTAGACCCCAGGGGGGATCGAGCACTGAAGCTTTCTTT | TRBD1 | TRBV19 | NA | TRBJ1-1 | 15